This TCR beta chain was documented in a study of Graves' ophthalmopathy and Graves' hyperthyroidism. Researchers took RNA transcripts and amplified TCR beta CDR3 regions from them. Amplification began with first-round RT-PCR using HTBI primers, then second-round multiplex PCR was performed. TCRdb redid the calling of the multiplex PCR reads with MiXCR, one entry per CDR3 protein. The data show 600,000 to 950,000 distinct CDR3 sequences, 40% seen once. Ophthalmopathy donors showed moderate-to-severe activity, CAS ≥3, NOSPECS ≥4 and a duration under 3 months. Researchers turned away patients with other autoimmune diseases, uncontrolled infections, pregnancy or lactation. CDR3 length: 15 amino acids. From germline, CDR1 is SGHVS and CDR2 FQNEAQ. Between the trimmed V and J ends, which lost 1 base and 0 bases, there was a span of 9 bases.

The specimen sequenced was peripheral blood. This TCR derives from an adult man with Graves' ophthalmopathy. The rearrangement joins TRBV7-8 to TRBJ1-1; D gene uncertain. For the CDR3, the DNA is TGTGCCAGCAGCTTAGGACACCAAATGAACACTGAAGCTTTCTTT. The encoded protein is CASSLGHQMNTEAFF. Full variable domain (missing parts from reference TRBV7-8 and TRBJ1-1): GAGVSQSPRYKVAKRGQDVALRCDPISGHVSLFWYQQALGQGPEFLTYFQNEAQLDKSGLPSDRFFAERPEGSVSTLKIQRTQQEDSAVYLCASSLGHQMNTEAFFGQGTRLTVV.